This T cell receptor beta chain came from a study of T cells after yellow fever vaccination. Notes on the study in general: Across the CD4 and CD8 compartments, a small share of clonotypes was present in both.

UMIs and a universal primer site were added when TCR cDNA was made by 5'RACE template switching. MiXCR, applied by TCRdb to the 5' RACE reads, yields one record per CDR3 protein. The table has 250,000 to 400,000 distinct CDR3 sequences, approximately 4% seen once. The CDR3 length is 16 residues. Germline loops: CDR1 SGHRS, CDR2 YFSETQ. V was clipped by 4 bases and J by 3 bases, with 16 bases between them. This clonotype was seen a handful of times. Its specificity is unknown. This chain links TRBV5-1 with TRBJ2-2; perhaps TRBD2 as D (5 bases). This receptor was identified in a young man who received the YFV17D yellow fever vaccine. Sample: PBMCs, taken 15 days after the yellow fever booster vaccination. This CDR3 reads CASSPSLGDYTGELFF. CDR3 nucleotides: TGCGCCAGCAGCCCCTCCTTGGGAGACTACACCGGGGAGCTGTTTTTT.